The source of this T cell receptor beta chain is a study of blood T cell repertoires in COVID-19. Germline CDR1 and CDR2: MDHEN and SYDVKM. The CDR3 is made up of 21 amino acids. The junction had 23 bases not matched to a gene; V was cut back by 5 bases and J by 2 bases. The assay was immunoSEQ multiplex PCR, and TCRdb's table has in-frame clones only and misses some. The data contain under 40,000 clones, 93% of them singletons. The receptor was isolated from a human donor in a cohort sampled during active COVID-19. The V gene is TRBV28, the J gene TRBJ2-7; 11 nucleotides match TRBD2. Material: peripheral blood. The CDR3 spells CASSISQGLLAGVVQPYEQYF. In DNA, the CDR3 is TGTGCCAGCAGTATCTCTCAGGGGTTACTAGCGGGAGTTGTCCAGCCCTACGAGCAGTACTTC.